This is a list of T cell receptor beta chains from one sample in a study of beta chain features in type 1 diabetes. Data came from immunoSEQ multiplex PCR; TCRdb stores just in-frame clones and leaves some out. This table holds about 660,000 clones, about 14% found once. Material for sequencing was naive CD4+ T cells from blood. These receptors originate from a young man with type 1 diabetes. Both conserved end residues are part of each CDR3. Fields, in order: clone size, J gene, V gene, D gene, CDR3 protein, CDR3 DNA. A D gene is named only where the DNA matches it firmly. Clone size is stated in some rows and not others, as once, few, many or a class when expanded.

size: few
J: TRBJ2-2
V: TRBV7-3
D: TRBD2
CDR3: CASSPLEGLGNTGELFF
DNA: TGTGCCAGCAGCCCTCTCGAGGGACTAGGGAACACCGGGGAGCTGTTTTTT

size: NA
J: TRBJ1-4
V: TRBV25-1
D: NA
CDR3: CASSEYAGTGEKLFF
DNA: TGTGCCAGCAGTGAATATGCGGGGACTGGGGAAAAACTGTTTTTT

size: few
J: TRBJ2-1
V: TRBV2
D: NA
CDR3: CASKGGRSDNEQFF
DNA: TGTGCCAGCAAGGGGGGGCGCTCAGACAATGAGCAGTTCTTC

size: NA
J: TRBJ1-2
V: TRBV5-4
D: NA
CDR3: CASSTPWGQDNSGYTF
DNA: TGTGCCAGCAGTACCCCATGGGGGCAGGATAATTCTGGCTACACCTTC

size: few
J: TRBJ2-2
V: TRBV30
D: NA
CDR3: CAWSATGPNTGELFF
DNA: TGTGCCTGGAGCGCAACAGGCCCGAACACCGGGGAGCTGTTTTTT

size: NA
J: TRBJ2-7
V: TRBV28
D: TRBD1
CDR3: CAPTRDRDEQYF
DNA: TGTGCCCCCACCCGAGACAGGGACGAGCAGTACTTC

size: NA
J: TRBJ1-2
V: TRBV27
D: NA
CDR3: CASSLSNRVGYGYTF
DNA: TGTGCCAGCAGTTTATCCAACAGGGTCGGCTATGGCTACACCTTC

size: few
J: TRBJ2-7
V: TRBV5-1
D: NA
CDR3: CASSLDRESYEQYF
DNA: TGCGCCAGCAGCTTGGACAGGGAGTCCTACGAGCAGTACTTC

size: NA
J: TRBJ1-2
V: TRBV2
D: NA
CDR3: CASRAGLGHTF
DNA: TGTGCCAGCAGGGCGGGACTGGGCCACACCTTC

size: few
J: TRBJ1-2
V: TRBV27
D: NA
CDR3: CASSSDRQNGYTF
DNA: TGTGCCAGCAGTTCTGACAGACAGAATGGCTACACCTTC

size: NA
J: TRBJ2-6
V: TRBV4-3
D: NA
CDR3: CASSQDFTRSGANVLTF
DNA: TGCGCCAGCAGCCAGGATTTCACCCGCTCTGGGGCCAACGTCCTGACTTTC

size: NA
J: TRBJ1-2
V: TRBV10-3
D: NA
CDR3: CAISARSDGYTF
DNA: TGTGCCATCAGTGCCAGGAGCGATGGCTACACCTTC

size: few
J: TRBJ2-7
V: TRBV27
D: NA
CDR3: CASSLSSVPYEQYF
DNA: TGTGCCAGCAGTTTATCGTCGGTTCCCTACGAGCAGTACTTC

size: NA
J: TRBJ1-5
V: TRBV30
D: TRBD1
CDR3: CAWSQGRGQGGYQPQHF
DNA: TGTGCCTGGAGTCAGGGGAGGGGACAGGGGGGTTATCAGCCCCAGCATTTT

size: few
J: TRBJ2-4
V: TRBV28
D: NA
CDR3: CASTQGGRAKNIQYF
DNA: TGTGCCAGCACTCAGGGCGGTAGGGCCAAAAACATTCAGTACTTC

size: NA
J: TRBJ2-3
V: TRBV6-5
D: TRBD1
CDR3: CASSYDGTGTDTQYF
DNA: TGTGCCAGCAGTTACGACGGGACAGGGACAGATACGCAGTATTTT

size: NA
J: TRBJ2-5
V: TRBV5-1
D: NA
CDR3: CASSLGGYQETQYF
DNA: TGCGCCAGCAGCTTGGGCGGGTACCAAGAGACCCAGTACTTC

size: NA
J: TRBJ1-5
V: TRBV4-1
D: TRBD1
CDR3: CASSQEPYRTGNNQPQHF
DNA: TGCGCCAGCAGCCAAGAGCCCTACCGGACAGGGAACAATCAGCCCCAGCATTTT

size: NA
J: TRBJ2-5
V: TRBV4-2
D: NA
CDR3: CASSQEETQYF
DNA: TGTGCCAGCAGCCAAGAGGAGACCCAGTACTTC

size: NA
J: TRBJ2-7
V: TRBV29-1
D: NA
CDR3: CSVEAPSYEQYF
DNA: TGCAGCGTTGAAGCCCCCAGCTACGAGCAGTACTTC

size: few
J: TRBJ2-1
V: TRBV7-9
D: NA
CDR3: CASSSDRNNEQFF
DNA: TGTGCCAGCAGCTCAGACAGAAACAATGAGCAGTTCTTC

size: NA
J: TRBJ2-1
V: TRBV14
D: TRBD2
CDR3: CASSQVVGLAGESEQFF
DNA: TGTGCCAGCAGCCAAGTCGTGGGTCTAGCGGGAGAAAGTGAGCAGTTCTTC

size: few
J: TRBJ2-1
V: TRBV19
D: TRBD2
CDR3: CASSQLAGGYNEQFF
DNA: TGTGCCAGTAGCCAACTAGCGGGAGGGTACAATGAGCAGTTCTTC

size: few
J: TRBJ1-5
V: TRBV6-5
D: TRBD1
CDR3: CASSYGGTGNNQPQHF
DNA: TGTGCCAGCAGTTATGGGGGGACAGGGAACAATCAGCCCCAGCATTTT

size: NA
J: TRBJ2-7
V: TRBV7-9
D: TRBD2
CDR3: CASSPQAGAYEQYF
DNA: TGTGCCAGCAGCCCCCAAGCGGGAGCCTACGAGCAGTACTTC

size: NA
J: TRBJ2-5
V: TRBV20-1
D: NA
CDR3: CSVLGEETQYF
DNA: TGCAGTGTCTTGGGTGAGGAGACCCAGTACTTC

size: NA
J: TRBJ2-7
V: TRBV7-2
D: NA
CDR3: CASSRDIYEQYF
DNA: TGTGCCAGCAGCCGGGACATCTACGAGCAGTACTTC

size: few
J: TRBJ2-1
V: TRBV9
D: NA
CDR3: CASSPDVGEWNEQFF
DNA: TGTGCCAGCAGCCCCGACGTAGGGGAATGGAATGAGCAGTTCTTC

size: NA
J: TRBJ1-5
V: TRBV6-5
D: NA
CDR3: CASGPGPLNQPQHF
DNA: TGTGCCAGCGGTCCTGGGCCTCTCAATCAGCCCCAGCATTTT

size: NA
J: TRBJ1-5
V: TRBV28
D: NA
CDR3: CASRGVVVGRADRRPQHF
DNA: TGTGCCAGCAGAGGGGTGGTTGTAGGCAGGGCAGACCGAAGGCCCCAGCATTTT

size: few
J: TRBJ1-2
V: TRBV6-6
D: TRBD1
CDR3: CASIRTGTNYGYTF
DNA: TGTGCCAGCATCCGGACAGGGACCAACTATGGCTACACCTTC

size: NA
J: TRBJ2-3
V: TRBV5-1
D: NA
CDR3: CASSLDWSTDTQYF
DNA: TGCGCCAGCAGCTTGGACTGGAGCACAGATACGCAGTATTTT

size: few
J: TRBJ2-5
V: TRBV30
D: NA
CDR3: CAWTQGGSETQYF
DNA: TGTGCCTGGACCCAGGGGGGATCGGAGACCCAGTACTTC

size: NA
J: TRBJ2-2
V: TRBV7-2
D: NA
CDR3: CASSLGVRQFTGELFF
DNA: TGTGCCAGCAGCTTAGGTGTGAGGCAGTTCACCGGGGAGCTGTTTTTT

size: NA
J: TRBJ1-2
V: TRBV11-2
D: NA
CDR3: CASSLDPNGFNYGYTF
DNA: TGTGCCAGCAGCTTAGATCCAAACGGTTTCAACTATGGCTACACCTTC

size: NA
J: TRBJ1-1
V: TRBV29-1
D: NA
CDR3: CSVEAQTGNTEAFF
DNA: TGCAGCGTTGAGGCCCAGACAGGGAACACTGAAGCTTTCTTT

size: few
J: TRBJ1-6
V: TRBV30
D: NA
CDR3: CAWRRLNSPLHF
DNA: TGTGCCTGGAGACGGTTGAATTCACCCCTCCACTTT

size: NA
J: TRBJ2-3
V: TRBV12-2
D: NA
CDR3: CASRLVTTDTQYF
DNA: TGTGCAAGTCGCTTAGTTACTACCGATACGCAGTATTTT

size: NA
J: TRBJ2-7
V: TRBV30
D: NA
CDR3: CAWSVLEGDEQYF
DNA: TGTGCCTGGAGTGTACTGGAGGGGGACGAGCAGTACTTC

size: few
J: TRBJ2-7
V: TRBV10-3
D: NA
CDR3: CAISSDYEQYF
DNA: TGTGCCATCAGTAGTGACTACGAGCAGTACTTC

size: NA
J: TRBJ2-3
V: TRBV7-9
D: TRBD1
CDR3: CASSPQTGRDTQYF
DNA: TGTGCCAGCAGCCCACAGACAGGGCGAGATACGCAGTATTTT